A selection of T cell receptor beta chains follows, all from one sample in a study of T cells after yellow fever vaccination. MiXCR was run by TCRdb on the 5' RACE reads, yielding one entry per CDR3 protein. Of under 550,000 distinct CDR3 sequences listed, 20% to 25% are singletons. This specimen was PBMCs, taken more than 20 days after the first yellow fever vaccination. The receptors derive from a man aged 18-30 years who received the YFV17D yellow fever vaccine. CDR3s include the opening cysteine and the closing phenylalanine or tryptophan. The order of the fields is clone size, D gene, V gene, J gene, CDR3 DNA, CDR3 protein. D genes are given only for firm matches. Clone size, where shown, is once, few, many, or a class for clones that have expanded.

size: few
D: -
V: TRBV4-1
J: TRBJ1-2
DNA: TGCGCCAGCAGCCAAGCGGGTAGCGTCTATGGCTACACCTTC
CDR3: CASSQAGSVYGYTF

size: -
D: -
V: TRBV20-1
J: TRBJ2-3
DNA: TGCAGTGCTGCGCCGGGACCCTACACAGATACGCAGTATTTT
CDR3: CSAAPGPYTDTQYF

size: -
D: -
V: TRBV10-1
J: TRBJ2-7
DNA: TGCGCCAGCAGAGGCAGATCCTACGAGCAGTACTTC
CDR3: CASRGRSYEQYF

size: few
D: -
V: TRBV30
J: TRBJ2-6
DNA: TGTGCCTGGAGTATCCCACTAGGCAGGGCCACTGGGGCCAACGTCCTGACTTTC
CDR3: CAWSIPLGRATGANVLTF

size: -
D: -
V: TRBV5-1
J: TRBJ2-1
DNA: TGCGCCAGCAGATGGCTAGGGGACACAAACAATGAGCAGTTCTTC
CDR3: CASRWLGDTNNEQFF

size: few
D: -
V: TRBV5-1
J: TRBJ2-3
DNA: TGCGCCAGCAGCTTGGGGGTCTCAAATACAGATACGCAGTATTTT
CDR3: CASSLGVSNTDTQYF

size: -
D: -
V: TRBV6-7
J: TRBJ2-2
DNA: TGTGCCAGCAGTTACGAGTTAGTGGACACCGGGGAGCTGTTTTTT
CDR3: CASSYELVDTGELFF

size: few
D: TRBD1
V: TRBV18
J: TRBJ1-5
DNA: TGTGCCAGCTCATCCCAGGGGGCTGGTAGCAATCAGCCCCAGCATTTT
CDR3: CASSSQGAGSNQPQHF

size: -
D: -
V: TRBV4-3
J: TRBJ2-1
DNA: TGCGCCAGCAGCCAAGTCCCAGGGAGAAGGGATGAGCAGTTCTTC
CDR3: CASSQVPGRRDEQFF

size: few
D: -
V: TRBV7-8
J: TRBJ1-5
DNA: TGTGCCAGCAGCTTAGGAATAAGGGAAAATCAGCCCCAGCATTTT
CDR3: CASSLGIRENQPQHF

size: -
D: -
V: TRBV3-1
J: TRBJ2-5
DNA: TGTGCCAGCAGCCAAGAGGTCGGGGAAGGAGACTTC
CDR3: CASSQEVGEGDF

size: -
D: -
V: TRBV7-8
J: TRBJ2-3
DNA: TGTGCCAGCAGCCAGGTACGGGTCCGCGACACAGATACGCAGTATTTT
CDR3: CASSQVRVRDTDTQYF

size: few
D: -
V: TRBV2
J: TRBJ1-1
DNA: TGTGCCAGCACTCCGCCTGACACTGAAGCTTTCTTT
CDR3: CASTPPDTEAFF

size: -
D: -
V: TRBV10-2
J: TRBJ2-7
DNA: TGCGCCAGCACCGGACAGTCCTACGAGCAGTACTTC
CDR3: CASTGQSYEQYF

size: many
D: TRBD1
V: TRBV7-9
J: TRBJ1-6
DNA: TGTGCCAGCAGCTTTACAGGGGTAGGGGATTCACCCCTCCACTTT
CDR3: CASSFTGVGDSPLHF

size: -
D: TRBD1
V: TRBV12-3/TRBV12-4
J: TRBJ2-7
DNA: TGTGCCAGCAGTTTCCCGGGACAGGGGGCCGACGAGCAGTACTTC
CDR3: CASSFPGQGADEQYF

size: -
D: -
V: TRBV4-2
J: TRBJ2-7
DNA: TGTGCCAGCAGCCAAGAACAGGGGGGGGCCACCTACGAGCAGTACTTC
CDR3: CASSQEQGGATYEQYF

size: -
D: -
V: TRBV4-3
J: TRBJ1-1
DNA: TGCGCCAGCAGCCCGGACAAGGGTAAGACTGAAGCTTTCTTT
CDR3: CASSPDKGKTEAFF

size: few
D: -
V: TRBV29-1
J: TRBJ1-4
DNA: TGCAGCGTTGAGCTCTTGGGACATGAAAAACTGTTTTTT
CDR3: CSVELLGHEKLFF

size: -
D: -
V: TRBV3-1
J: TRBJ1-1
DNA: TGTGCCTCCTCCCAAGATCGAGTGGAGGGGCTGCGGGCTTTCTTT
CDR3: CASSQDRVEGLRAFF

size: -
D: -
V: TRBV5-6
J: TRBJ2-5
DNA: TGTGCCAGCATCCCGGCAGGGCAAGAGACCCAGTACTTC
CDR3: CASIPAGQETQYF

size: -
D: TRBD2
V: TRBV27
J: TRBJ2-1
DNA: TGTGCCAGCAGCCGGGGGGGACTAGCGGAGCAGTTCTTC
CDR3: CASSRGGLAEQFF

size: few
D: TRBD1
V: TRBV5-1
J: TRBJ2-5
DNA: TGCGCCAGCAGCACCCTGGACAGGTCAAAAGAGACCCAGTACTTC
CDR3: CASSTLDRSKETQYF

size: -
D: TRBD2
V: TRBV9
J: TRBJ2-1
DNA: TGTGCCAGCAGCCCAGACGGCGGGGGCTACAATGAGCAGTTCTTC
CDR3: CASSPDGGGYNEQFF

size: -
D: TRBD1
V: TRBV24-1
J: TRBJ1-5
DNA: TGTGCCACCAGTAGCCAGGGGGTAAATCAGCCCCAGCATTTT
CDR3: CATSSQGVNQPQHF

size: -
D: -
V: TRBV30
J: TRBJ1-3
DNA: TGTGCCTGGAGTCGGATTGGAAACACCATATATTTT
CDR3: CAWSRIGNTIYF

size: few
D: TRBD2
V: TRBV4-3
J: TRBJ2-3
DNA: TGCGCCAGCAGCCCGGGACTACGGGAGCAGTATTTT
CDR3: CASSPGLREQYF

size: few
D: TRBD1
V: TRBV5-4
J: TRBJ2-4
DNA: TGTGCCAGCAGCTTCCGGACAGGGGGGGCCAAAAACATTCAGTACTTC
CDR3: CASSFRTGGAKNIQYF

size: -
D: -
V: TRBV18
J: TRBJ2-1
DNA: TGTGCCAGCTCACGAGGGGAGAATGAGCAGTTCTTC
CDR3: CASSRGENEQFF

size: -
D: -
V: TRBV10-3
J: TRBJ2-3
DNA: TGTGCCGCCCGGGACCTTAACACAGATACGCAGTATTTT
CDR3: CAARDLNTDTQYF

size: -
D: -
V: TRBV19
J: TRBJ2-3
DNA: TGTGCCAGTAGTACCGGAGCCCCCTACTCCACAGATACGCAGTATTTT
CDR3: CASSTGAPYSTDTQYF

size: -
D: -
V: TRBV12-3/TRBV12-4
J: TRBJ1-1
DNA: TGTGCCAGCAGTTTGGGGACGCGGATGCGTCCAGCTGAAGCTTTCTTT
CDR3: CASSLGTRMRPAEAFF

size: -
D: -
V: TRBV7-3
J: TRBJ2-3
DNA: TGTGCCAGCAGCGTAGGATATACGCAGTATTTT
CDR3: CASSVGYTQYF

size: -
D: TRBD2
V: TRBV4-2
J: TRBJ2-5
DNA: TGTGCCAGCAGCCAAGATACATATGGGGTTAGCGGGGGGGTTCAAGAGACCCAGTACTTC
CDR3: CASSQDTYGVSGGVQETQYF

size: -
D: -
V: TRBV5-1
J: TRBJ1-6
DNA: TGCGCCAGCAGCCAGTTACCAGGGGCGGATAGATCACCCCTCCACTTT
CDR3: CASSQLPGADRSPLHF

size: -
D: -
V: TRBV20-1
J: TRBJ1-6
DNA: TGCAGTGCTAAACGGGACACCTATTCACCCCTCCACTTT
CDR3: CSAKRDTYSPLHF

size: -
D: -
V: TRBV4-1
J: TRBJ2-3
DNA: TGCGCCAGCAAGTTCCTGGCGGACTATAGCACAGATACGCAGTATTTT
CDR3: CASKFLADYSTDTQYF

size: few
D: -
V: TRBV6-1
J: TRBJ1-1
DNA: TGTGCCAGCAGCTCCCAAAGTCTGAACACTGAAGCTTTCTTT
CDR3: CASSSQSLNTEAFF

size: few
D: TRBD1
V: TRBV16
J: TRBJ2-1
DNA: TGTGCCAGCAGCCCAGAAACAGGGGAACTTTACCACAATGAGCAGTTCTTC
CDR3: CASSPETGELYHNEQFF

size: -
D: -
V: TRBV10-1
J: TRBJ2-7
DNA: TGCGCCAGCAGTGCGGGGGCGCAATCCGAGCAGTACTTC
CDR3: CASSAGAQSEQYF

size: few
D: -
V: TRBV2
J: TRBJ1-1
DNA: TGTGCCAGCAGAACCGACCGATTGAACACTGAAGCTTTCTTT
CDR3: CASRTDRLNTEAFF

size: -
D: -
V: TRBV15
J: TRBJ1-5
DNA: TGTGCCACCAGCAGAGATGGGGAGAGCAATCAGCCCCAGCATTTT
CDR3: CATSRDGESNQPQHF

size: few
D: TRBD1
V: TRBV5-1
J: TRBJ2-7
DNA: TGCGCCAGCAGCCACGGGACAGGGAGTGTTTACGAGCAGTACTTC
CDR3: CASSHGTGSVYEQYF

size: few
D: -
V: TRBV27
J: TRBJ1-4
DNA: TGTGCCAGCAGAACAAGATCTAATGAAAAACTGTTTTTT
CDR3: CASRTRSNEKLFF

size: few
D: TRBD1
V: TRBV7-2
J: TRBJ2-7
DNA: TGTGCCAGCAGCGAAAGACAGGGGGCAATCGACGAGCAGTACTTC
CDR3: CASSERQGAIDEQYF

size: -
D: TRBD2
V: TRBV10-3
J: TRBJ2-2
DNA: TGTGCCATCAGTGATTCTAGCGGGGCGAACACCGGGGAGCTGTTTTTT
CDR3: CAISDSSGANTGELFF

size: -
D: TRBD1
V: TRBV6-5
J: TRBJ2-1
DNA: TGTGCCAGCAGTTACCGACAGGGGGTGGGCAATGAGCAGTTCTTC
CDR3: CASSYRQGVGNEQFF

size: -
D: TRBD2
V: TRBV3-1
J: TRBJ2-2
DNA: TGTGCCTCCTGCCAAGTGAATAGCGGGGGGCCCGGGGAGCTGTTTTTT
CDR3: CASCQVNSGGPGELFF

size: -
D: -
V: TRBV10-3
J: TRBJ2-5
DNA: TGTGCCATCAGTGAGGGAGTCATGGGTCAAGAGACCCAGTACTTC
CDR3: CAISEGVMGQETQYF

size: many
D: -
V: TRBV12-3/TRBV12-4
J: TRBJ2-5
DNA: TGTGCCAGTGGTACTAACCAAGAGACCCAGTACTTC
CDR3: CASGTNQETQYF

size: few
D: -
V: TRBV7-2
J: TRBJ1-3
DNA: TGTGCCAGCAGCTTAGTAGGGTCGGGGGTTTCTGGAAACACCATATATTTT
CDR3: CASSLVGSGVSGNTIYF

size: -
D: -
V: TRBV15
J: TRBJ1-5
DNA: TGTGCCACCAGCCTAGTACATGGCCAGCCCCAGCATTTT
CDR3: CATSLVHGQPQHF

size: few
D: -
V: TRBV4-1
J: TRBJ2-7
DNA: TGCGCCAGCAGCCCGGGACTGAGCGTACGTAAGGAGCAGTACTTC
CDR3: CASSPGLSVRKEQYF

size: few
D: TRBD1
V: TRBV20-1
J: TRBJ1-1
DNA: TGCAGGGGACAGGGGGGCACTGAAGCTTTCTTT
CDR3: CRGQGGTEAFF

size: few
D: -
V: TRBV12-3/TRBV12-4
J: TRBJ1-2
DNA: TGTGCCAGCAGTGACCTGACAGAAGGAGATGGCTACACCTTC
CDR3: CASSDLTEGDGYTF